This TCR beta chain was identified during a study of lymphopenia after photon versus proton radiotherapy. Study-level points and caveats: Under photons, naive T cells and diversity fell while effector/memory populations rose. After lymphocyte nadir, photon-treated repertoires showed oligoclonal expansion, especially CD8+ Temra. Authors raise, but do not show, better survival with proton therapy.

Measured with immunoSEQ multiplex PCR; TCRdb has only the in-frame clones, and not every one. This sample has 37,000 or so clones, with under 90% found just once. On this clone: As yet, its antigen is unknown.

The starting material was peripheral blood, obtained from a patient treated with photon-based radiotherapy. The source is a man between 45 and 60 years old with gastric cancer.

The CDR3 loop reads CASSVKIAGYEQYF. In nucleotides, the CDR3 is TGTGCCAGCAGCGTGAAGATAGCAGGCTACGAGCAGTACTTC. This chain connects TRBV7-8 to TRBJ2-7; D uncertain. V lost 5 bases and J lost 3, with 14 bases in between. The CDR3 has 14 amino acids. Germline loops: CDR1 SGHVS, CDR2 FQNEAQ.